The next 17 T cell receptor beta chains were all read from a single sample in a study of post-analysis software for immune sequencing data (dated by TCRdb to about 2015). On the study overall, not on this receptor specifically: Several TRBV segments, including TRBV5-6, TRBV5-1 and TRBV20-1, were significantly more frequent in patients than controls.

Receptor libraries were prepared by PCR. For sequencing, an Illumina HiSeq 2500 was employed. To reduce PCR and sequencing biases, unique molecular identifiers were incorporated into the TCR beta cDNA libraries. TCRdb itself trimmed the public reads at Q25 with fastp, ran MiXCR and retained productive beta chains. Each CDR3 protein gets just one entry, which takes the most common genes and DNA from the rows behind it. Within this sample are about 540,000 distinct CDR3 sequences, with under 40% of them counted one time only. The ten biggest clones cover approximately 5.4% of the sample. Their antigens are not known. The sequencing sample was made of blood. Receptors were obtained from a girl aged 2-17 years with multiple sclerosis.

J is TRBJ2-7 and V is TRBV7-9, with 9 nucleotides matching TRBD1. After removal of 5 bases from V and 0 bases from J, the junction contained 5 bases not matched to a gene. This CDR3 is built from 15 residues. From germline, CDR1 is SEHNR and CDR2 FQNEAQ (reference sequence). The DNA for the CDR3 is TGTGCCAGCAGCCCCGGACAGGGGATCTCCTACGAGCAGTACTTC. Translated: CASSPGQGISYEQYF.

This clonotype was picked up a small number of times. The CDR3 here is CAISDGWVGGGFDEQFF. The DNA of the CDR3 is TGTGCCATCAGTGATGGATGGGTCGGGGGGGGGTTCGATGAGCAGTTCTTC. The chain links TRBV10-3 to TRBJ2-1, with 8 positions matching TRBD2. CDR1 is ENHRY, CDR2 SYGVKD, per germline. J gave up 8 bases and V 3 bases, and 15 bases lay outside the gene matches. This CDR3 is built from 17 residues.

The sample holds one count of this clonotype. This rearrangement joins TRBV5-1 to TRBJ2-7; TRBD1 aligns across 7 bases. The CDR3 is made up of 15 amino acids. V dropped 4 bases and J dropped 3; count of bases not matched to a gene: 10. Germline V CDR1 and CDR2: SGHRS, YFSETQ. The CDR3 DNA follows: TGCGCCAGCAGCCCGGATTTGGGACAGCTCTACGAGCAGTACTTC. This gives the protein CASSPDLGQLYEQYF.

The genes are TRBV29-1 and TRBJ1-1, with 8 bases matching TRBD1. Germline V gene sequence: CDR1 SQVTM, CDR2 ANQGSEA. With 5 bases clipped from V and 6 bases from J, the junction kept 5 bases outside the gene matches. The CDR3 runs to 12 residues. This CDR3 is CSVPQGASEAFF. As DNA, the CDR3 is TGCAGCGTTCCTCAGGGGGCCTCTGAAGCTTTCTTT.

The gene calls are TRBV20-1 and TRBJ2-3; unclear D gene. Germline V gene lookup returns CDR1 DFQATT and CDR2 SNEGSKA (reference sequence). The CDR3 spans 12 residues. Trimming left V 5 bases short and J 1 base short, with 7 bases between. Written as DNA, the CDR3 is TGCAGTGCTCCTGCCGGCACAGATACGCAGTATTTT. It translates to CSAPAGTDTQYF.

The CDR3 DNA follows: TGTGCCAGCAGTTTTGGTAGGACAAGGGAGACCCAGTACTTC. It specifies CASSFGRTRETQYF. The rearrangement uses TRBV27 and TRBJ2-7; D is possibly TRBD1 (5 bases). The J call could be wrong; TRBJ2-5 is a better fit for the DNA end. This CDR3 is 14 amino acids long. The germline V gene encodes CDR1 MNHEY and CDR2 SMNVEV (reference sequence).

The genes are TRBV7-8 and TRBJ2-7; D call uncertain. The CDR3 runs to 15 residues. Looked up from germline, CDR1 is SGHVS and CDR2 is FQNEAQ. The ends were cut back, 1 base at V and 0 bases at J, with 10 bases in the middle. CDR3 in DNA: TGTGCCAGCAGCTTAGTTACGGGTCCCTCCTACGAGCAGTACTTC. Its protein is CASSLVTGPSYEQYF.

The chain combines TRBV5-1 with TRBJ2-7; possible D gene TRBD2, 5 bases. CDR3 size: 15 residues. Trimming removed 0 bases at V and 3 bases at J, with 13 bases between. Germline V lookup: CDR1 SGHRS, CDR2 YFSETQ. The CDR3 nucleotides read TGCGCCAGCAGCTTGGAGGTGGTAAGCGGCTACGAGCAGTACTTC. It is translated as CASSLEVVSGYEQYF. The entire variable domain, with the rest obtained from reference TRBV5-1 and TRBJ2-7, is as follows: KAGVTQTPRYLIKTRGQQVTLSCSPISGHRSVSWYQQTPGQGLQFLFEYFSETQRNKGNFPGRFSGRQFSNSRSEMNVSTLELGDSALYLCASSLEVVSGYEQYFGPGTRLTVT.

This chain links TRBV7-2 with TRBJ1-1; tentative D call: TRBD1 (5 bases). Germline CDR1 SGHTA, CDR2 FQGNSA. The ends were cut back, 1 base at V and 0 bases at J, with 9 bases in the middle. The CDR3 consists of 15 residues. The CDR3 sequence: CASSLDWTLNTEAFF. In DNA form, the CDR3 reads TGTGCCAGCAGCTTAGATTGGACACTGAACACTGAAGCTTTCTTT.

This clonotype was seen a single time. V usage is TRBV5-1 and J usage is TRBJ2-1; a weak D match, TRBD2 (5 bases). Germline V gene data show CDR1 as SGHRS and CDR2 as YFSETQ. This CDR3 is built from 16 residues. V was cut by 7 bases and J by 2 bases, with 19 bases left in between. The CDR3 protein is CASSTQPGITYNEQFF. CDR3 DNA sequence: TGCGCCAGCTCGACCCAGCCGGGAATAACCTACAATGAGCAGTTCTTC.

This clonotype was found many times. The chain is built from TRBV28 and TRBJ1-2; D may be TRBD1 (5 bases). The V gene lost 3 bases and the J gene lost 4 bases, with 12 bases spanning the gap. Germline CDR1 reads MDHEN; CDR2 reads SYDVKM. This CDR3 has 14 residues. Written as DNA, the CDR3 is TGTGCCAGCAGTTTCCCCGGGACCACCTATGGCTACACCTTC. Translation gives CASSFPGTTYGYTF.

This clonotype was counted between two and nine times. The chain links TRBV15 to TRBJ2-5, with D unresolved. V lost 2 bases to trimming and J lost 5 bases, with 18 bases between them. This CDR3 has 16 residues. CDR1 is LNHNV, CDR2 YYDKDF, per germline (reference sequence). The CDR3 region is CATSRSIQHISETQYF. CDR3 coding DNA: TGTGCCACCAGCAGATCCATACAACATATCAGCGAGACCCAGTACTTC.

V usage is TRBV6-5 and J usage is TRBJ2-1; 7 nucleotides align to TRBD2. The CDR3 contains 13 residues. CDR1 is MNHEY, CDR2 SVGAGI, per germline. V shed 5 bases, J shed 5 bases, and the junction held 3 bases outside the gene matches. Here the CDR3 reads CASSLLADNEQFF. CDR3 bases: TGTGCCAGCAGTCTCCTAGCGGACAATGAGCAGTTCTTC.

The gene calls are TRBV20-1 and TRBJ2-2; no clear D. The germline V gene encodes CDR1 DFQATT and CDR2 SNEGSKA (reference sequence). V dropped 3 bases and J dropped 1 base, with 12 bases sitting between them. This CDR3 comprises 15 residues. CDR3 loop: CSASFTGRNTGELFF. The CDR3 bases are TGCAGTGCTAGTTTCACGGGTCGGAACACCGGGGAGCTGTTTTTT.

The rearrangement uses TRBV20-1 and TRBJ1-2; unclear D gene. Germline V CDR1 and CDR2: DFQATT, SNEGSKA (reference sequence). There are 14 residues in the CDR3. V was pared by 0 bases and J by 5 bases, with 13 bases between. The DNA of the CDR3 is TGCAGTGCTAGAGAATATCGAACGCAGTATGGCTACACCTTC. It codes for CSAREYRTQYGYTF.

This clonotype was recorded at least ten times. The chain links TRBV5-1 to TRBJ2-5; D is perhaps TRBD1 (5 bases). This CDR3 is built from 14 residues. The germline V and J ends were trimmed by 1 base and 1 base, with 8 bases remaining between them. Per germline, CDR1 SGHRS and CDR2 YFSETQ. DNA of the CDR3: TGCGCCAGCAGCTTGCAGGGTAGCCAAGAGACCCAGTACTTC. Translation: CASSLQGSQETQYF. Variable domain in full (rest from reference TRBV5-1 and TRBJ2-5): KAGVTQTPRYLIKTRGQQVTLSCSPISGHRSVSWYQQTPGQGLQFLFEYFSETQRNKGNFPGRFSGRQFSNSRSEMNVSTLELGDSALYLCASSLQGSQETQYFGPGTRLLVL.

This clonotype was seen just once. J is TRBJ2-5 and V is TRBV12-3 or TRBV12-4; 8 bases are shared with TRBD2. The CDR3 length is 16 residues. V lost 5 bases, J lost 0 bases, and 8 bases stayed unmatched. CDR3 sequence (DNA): TGTGCCAGCAGTAGCGGGGGACTCGTGTACCAAGAGACCCAGTACTTC. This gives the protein CASSSGGLVYQETQYF.